The clone carrying this T cell receptor beta chain is a singleton in its sample. Its antigen is still unknown. The entry originates in a study of radiation and T cells in renal cell carcinoma. At the level of the study: Nephrectomy followed 15 Gy stereotactic body radiation by 4 weeks. Regarding the study as a whole: Top tumor clonotypes rose in blood 2 weeks post-radiation, then contracted.

The CDR3 sequence is 15 residues long. V was clipped by 2 bases and J by 5 bases; unmatched bases: 6. Per germline, CDR1 SGHVS and CDR2 FQNEAQ. TCRdb's table, derived via immunoSEQ multiplex PCR, lists solely in-frame clones and lacks some. The sample contains approximately 94,000 clones, 70% to 85% of which appear only once. Regarding time point: baseline pretreatment blood. As for treatment: 15 Gy SBRT to primary tumor, nephrectomy 4 weeks later. The tumor was a clear cell renal cell carcinoma. The sequencing used blood, collected from a patient whose treatment included radiotherapy and nephrectomy. This receptor was identified in a man between 60 and 75 years old with renal cell carcinoma. This rearrangement joins TRBV7-8 to TRBJ2-5, with TRBD1 matching 9 bases. The CDR3 DNA sequence: TGTGCCAGCAGCTTATCAACAGGGGGCGCGGAGACCCAGTACTTC. It encodes CASSLSTGGAETQYF.